This TCR beta chain is from a study of T cells after yellow fever vaccination. Study context: The SMART-Seq v4 Ultra Low Input method served to prepare the low-cell-number fractions.

In this sample, this clonotype turned up many times. Template switching by 5'RACE produced TCR cDNA, adding a universal primer site and UMIs. TCRdb called the 5' RACE reads again in MiXCR, with one record for every CDR3 protein. This table holds 20,000 to 30,000 distinct CDR3 sequences, 5.5% found once. Germline V gene sequence: CDR1 LGHDT, CDR2 YNNKEL (reference sequence). V lost 1 base and J 7 bases, leaving 17 bases between the germline ends. There are 15 residues in the CDR3. Sequencing was performed on PBMCs, either bulk or a sorted T-cell subset (CD4+, CD8+, memory, or dextramer-sorted; not recorded which), taken 15 days after the yellow fever booster vaccination. V usage is TRBV3-1 and J usage is TRBJ2-7; tentatively, D is TRBD1 or TRBD2 (6 bases each). The sequence was obtained from a man younger than 45 who received the YFV17D yellow fever vaccine. CDR3 amino acids: CASSQALGGLGEQYF. CDR3 nucleotide sequence: TGTGCCAGCAGCCAAGCCTTGGGGGGCCTGGGTGAGCAGTACTTC.